This T cell receptor (beta chain) was observed in a study of PD-1 blockade in classical Hodgkin lymphoma (TCRdb year 2020). About the investigation overall: Nivolumab dosing was 3 mg/kg intravenously every 2 weeks, continuing until either disease progression or unacceptable toxicity. The study used CyTOF and TCR beta sequencing to define a peripheral blood immune signature of response to PD-1 blockade in classical Hodgkin lymphoma. What the research found in general, with its limitations: Lower diversity was seen in patients whose nivolumab began less than 1 year after ASCT, and these patients were left out of later analyses so that immune reconstitution would not confound the results. Trial patients achieving complete response had baseline diversity similar to newly diagnosed patients, whereas partial responders and progressors had significantly lower diversity. CD4+ but not CD8+ TCR diversity rose significantly by C4D1 (p=0.0027 vs p=0.16), most apparent in complete responders (p=0.02). The study was limited to a single clinical trial cohort, and causes of repertoire differences, possibly disease activity or prior therapy, remained undefined. Baseline TCR diversity was reported to be lower in newly diagnosed patients than in healthy donors and to be lower still in relapsed/refractory patients.

In regard to this clone: This receptor's antigen is unknown. The record has no base qualities; no much larger clone is one base away.

The time point label of this sample denotes: cycle 4 day 1 (C4D1), after six to seven weeks of nivolumab. Every trial patient had relapsed following autologous stem cell transplantation, and prior brentuximab vedotin exposure was what differed among cohorts A, B and C. Magnetic negative selection with a Miltenyi CD8+ T cell isolation kit was used to purify CD8+ T cells from thawed PBMCs. A total of 50 to 70 patients with relapsed/refractory classical Hodgkin lymphoma made up the trial cohort, and each patient's best overall response was complete response, partial response or progressive disease. In the multi-cohort phase II CheckMate 205 trial, trial patients received single-agent nivolumab. An independent review committee assessed best overall response using the 2007 International Working Group response criteria. Trial PBMCs were collected just before the start of nivolumab (C1D1) and during therapy at cycle 2 day 1 and cycle 4 day 1. Peripheral blood was collected in 8 mL Vacutainer Cell Preparation Tubes, from which PBMCs were isolated by centrifugation and then cryopreserved. Purified CD4+ and CD8+ fractions were prepared only for cases where an additional PBMC sample was available. Magnetically labelled cells were removed on LS columns in a quadroMACS separator, and the flow-through was collected as the purified fraction.

The Qiagen DNeasy kit was used to extract genomic DNA from unsorted PBMCs and from the negatively selected CD4+ and CD8+ fractions. Amplification of TCR beta CDR3 regions was done by immunoSEQ multiplex PCR with primers that anneal to V and J segments. A synthetic immune receptor repertoire was used to minimize amplification bias, and remaining bias was computationally removed after sequencing. On the study's bioinformatics: Custom Python scripts were used to quantify repertoire diversity as the Shannon entropy index. Unsorted, CD4+ and CD8+ repertoires were analyzed separately, except in combined analyses where CD4+ and CD8+ sequences were merged in silico. A clone counted as expanded when the clone's frequency after treatment rose at least 2-fold relative to C1D1, and clones undetected at baseline were given a pseudocount of 0.5. Clones with 0 or 1 copy at C1D1 were defined as singleton clones, while clones with 2 or more copies were defined as non-singleton clones. Clones expanded in unsorted samples were assigned a CD4+, CD8+ or unknown annotation through matching of protein sequences in sorted samples from the same patient. Diversity changes from C1D1 to C4D1 were tested in paired samples using Wilcoxon tests. Sourced from immuneACCESS, this table was stored by TCRdb with only in-frame sequences that have V and J called. A share of the clones is absent; for the studies checked, an unresolved V gene accounts for under half, and the remainder has no known explanation. V and J calls and clone size come straight from that table; D and trimming were deduced from the DNA. In all, the sample holds approximately 5,000 clones, and about 65% of those were seen once. Clones ranked in the top ten supply 26% of the sample.

Compared with germline, V lacks 5 bases and J lacks 5 bases; bases without a gene match: 12. From cysteine to phenylalanine, the CDR3 is 18 amino acids long. Of the read, only the CDR3 DNA is kept; its 54 bases are in frame from base 1. Sequences LNHDA (CDR1) and SQIVND (CDR2) are obtained from the germline V gene (reference sequence). The rearrangement joined TRBV19 to TRBJ2-1; 13 bases in the junction line up with TRBD2. The origin of this receptor is a human donor with classical Hodgkin lymphoma. The specimen comprised CD8+ T cells from blood, sampled before the fourth cycle of nivolumab. The CDR3 reads CASSYFRTSGSTHNEQFF. The nucleotide sequence reads TGTGCCAGTAGTTATTTCCGGACTAGCGGGAGTACCCACAATGAGCAGTTCTTC. The reference TRBV19 and TRBJ2-1 proteins fill in what lies around the CDR3, so the full variable domain reads DGGITQSPKYLFRKEGQNVTLSCEQNLNHDAMYWYRQDPGQGLRLIYYSQIVNDFQKGDIAEGYSVSREKKESFPLTVTSAQKNPTAFYLCASSYFRTSGSTHNEQFFGPGTRLTVL.